The 15 T cell receptor beta chains below come from one sample, sequenced in a study of low-dose radiotherapy and immunotherapy resistance in tumors. Indicated time point: before trial treatment. Gene-specific TRAV and TRBV primers were used for first-strand cDNA, covering alpha and beta chains. With a V-primer adapter and a constant-region primer, TCRs were amplified for roughly 18 PCR cycles. TCRdb analysed the reads with MiXCR anew, one entry per CDR3 protein. The sample includes about 39,000 distinct CDR3 sequences, roughly a third of them seen just once. Material: PBMCs, obtained before treatment. The receptors stem from a male donor with gallbladder cancer.

This clonotype is deemed medium-sized. The chain employs TRBV6-2 or TRBV6-3 and TRBJ1-3, with a weak D call TRBD1 (5 bases). Between the trimmed V and J ends, which lost 4 bases and 4 bases, there was a span of 14 bases. CDR3 length equals 15 residues. CDR1 is MNHEY, CDR2 SVGEGT, per germline. CDR3 nucleotide sequence: TGTGCCAGCAGTTGGGACCGACCGCTCGGAAACACCATATATTTT. Translated: CASSWDRPLGNTIYF.

This clonotype was seen repeatedly, ten times or more. CDR3 protein: CASSGIDGGAHSYEQYF. The DNA for the CDR3 is TGTGCCAGCAGCGGGATAGACGGGGGGGCACACTCCTACGAGCAGTACTTC. The V gene is TRBV2, the J gene TRBJ2-7, with TRBD2 matching over 8 bases. The germline gives CDR1 SNHLY, CDR2 FYNNEI. This CDR3 region has 17 residues. V was clipped by 6 bases and J by 0 bases; unmatched bases: 13.

This clonotype was counted ten times or more. This chain joins TRBV10-3 and TRBJ2-1; 11 nucleotides line up with TRBD1. CDR1 and CDR2 (germline): ENHRY, SYGVKD. This CDR3 contains 15 residues. V lost 3 bases, J lost 7 bases, and 5 bases stayed unmatched. The CDR3 DNA reads TGTGCCATCAGTGACCCGGACAGGGGGCCAAATGAGCAGTTCTTC. Translated, it gives CAISDPDRGPNEQFF.

The chain recombines TRBV10-2 with TRBJ2-7; no clear D. Germline CDR1 and CDR2: WSHSY and SAAADI. This CDR3 spans 16 amino acids. Trimming left V 2 bases short and J 0 bases short, with 14 bases between. CDR3 amino acids: CASSERARTRSYEQYF. The CDR3 DNA sequence: TGCGCCAGCAGTGAGAGGGCGAGGACCCGCTCCTACGAGCAGTACTTC.

V gene TRBV10-1 combines with J gene TRBJ2-1; D is unresolved. Per the germline V gene, CDR1 is WNHNN and CDR2 is SYGVQD (reference sequence). The CDR3 loop spans 13 amino acids. Trimming shortened V by 4 bases and J by 6 bases, and 10 bases separated the two germline ends. CDR3 residues: CASSVTKTNEQFF. CDR3 sequence (DNA): TGCGCCAGCAGTGTTACGAAGACCAATGAGCAGTTCTTC.

This clonotype has a count of ten or more. This chain links TRBV29-1 with TRBJ2-1; D remains ambiguous. Trimming cost V 0 bases and J 5 bases, with 14 bases left between them. The CDR3 extends over 15 amino acids. Germline values: CDR1 SQVTM, CDR2 ANQGSEA. The CDR3 DNA sequence: TGCAGCGTTGAAGATTTGGACGGGCGGAACAATGAGCAGTTCTTC. It translates to CSVEDLDGRNNEQFF.

The chain carries TRBV6-8 and TRBJ1-5; D is uncertain. Germline CDR1 MNHGY, CDR2 SAAAGT. V lost 5 bases and J 0 bases, leaving 8 bases between the germline ends. CDR3 length: 14 residues. CDR3 loop: CASSGLNSNQPQHF. In nucleotides, the CDR3 is TGTGCCAGCAGTGGACTGAATAGCAATCAGCCCCAGCATTTT.

V is TRBV6-6 and J is TRBJ2-7; D is undetermined. CDR3 length equals 12 residues. CDR1 is MNHNY and CDR2 is SVGAGI in the germline V gene (reference sequence). The V gene lost 0 bases and the J gene lost 6 bases, with 6 bases spanning the gap. The CDR3 loop is CASSYSGIEQYF. The CDR3 DNA follows: TGTGCCAGCAGTTACTCGGGCATCGAGCAGTACTTC.

This clonotype was seen many times. The rearrangement links TRBV19 to TRBJ2-5; 10 nucleotides agree with TRBD2. The CDR3 is 14 amino acids. CDR1 is LNHDA, CDR2 SQIVND, per germline (reference sequence). V lost 2 bases, J lost 4 bases, and 1 base stayed unmatched. Here the CDR3 DNA reads TGTGCCAGTAGTATATCTAGCGGGAGAGAGACCCAGTACTTC. Translation gives CASSISSGRETQYF.

This clonotype is a singleton in its sample. V usage is TRBV23-1 and J usage is TRBJ2-2; 8 bases map to TRBD1. TRBV23-1 has ORF status, its function being uncertain. Trimming at V came to 4 bases and at J to 2 bases, leaving 3 bases not matched to a gene. The CDR3 extends over 15 amino acids. The CDR3 is CASSPGQANTGELFF. The CDR3, as DNA: TGCGCCAGCAGTCCGGGACAGGCCAACACCGGGGAGCTGTTTTTT.

This chain uses TRBV12-3 or TRBV12-4 with TRBJ1-5; D not certain. Trimming shortened V by 6 bases and J by 4 bases, and 13 bases separated the two germline ends. CDR3 length: 14 amino acids. The CDR3 DNA is TGTGCCAGCAGCAGTTATGCGGGTAATCAGCCCCAGCATTTT. Its protein is CASSSYAGNQPQHF.

This sequence joins TRBV4-2 and TRBJ1-5; D gene unclear. V gave up 4 bases and J gave up 5 bases, with 9 bases separating them. Per the germline V gene, CDR1 is LGHNA and CDR2 is YNFKEQ. The CDR3 is 13 amino acids. Written as DNA, the CDR3 is TGTGCCAGCAGCCCGGCGAGGGATCAGCCCCAGCATTTT. This translates into CASSPARDQPQHF.

This clonotype was counted at least ten times. The V gene is TRBV27, the J gene TRBJ2-7, with TRBD1 as a possible D gene (5 bases). The CDR3 is 13 amino acids. The germline V gene has CDR1 MNHEY and CDR2 SMNVEV (reference sequence). V was shortened by 8 bases and J by 4 bases, with 15 bases between the two germline ends. CDR3 region: CASSTAPGYEQYF. CDR3 sequence (DNA): TGTGCCAGCTCCACGGCCCCAGGGTACGAGCAGTACTTC.

The chain links TRBV6-1 to TRBJ2-1; TRBD2 aligns across 10 bases. CDR3 size: 16 residues. Losses at the gene ends were 6 bases for V and 7 bases for J; bases not matched to a gene: 12. Germline CDR1 reads MNHNS; CDR2 reads SASEGT. For the CDR3, the DNA is TGTGCCAGCAGCACCGCCGGGACTAGCGCGAGAAATGAGCAGTTCTTC. This translates into CASSTAGTSARNEQFF.

This clonotype has more than one count but fewer than ten. The genes are TRBV2 and TRBJ1-1; D perhaps matches TRBD1 (5 bases). Germline V CDR1 and CDR2: SNHLY, FYNNEI. CDR3 length equals 14 residues. The V gene lost 5 bases and the J gene lost 4 bases, with 14 bases spanning the gap. The CDR3 sequence is CASSRQSVSTEAFF. DNA for the CDR3: TGTGCCAGCAGTCGACAGTCAGTTAGCACTGAAGCTTTCTTT.